These 26 T cell receptor beta chains originate from one sample sequenced in a study of blood T cell repertoires in COVID-19. Libraries were prepared by immunoSEQ multiplex PCR; TCRdb keeps only in-frame clonotypes and omits some of them. The sample yields around 100,000 clones, around four fifths seen once. The source material was peripheral blood. These receptors came from a man between 60 and 75 years old with acute or convalescent COVID-19.

The V gene is TRBV7-8, the J gene TRBJ1-5, with D unresolved. Trimming took off 7 bases at V and 0 bases at J, with 13 bases between the two ends. The CDR3 contains 15 residues. Germline lookup yields CDR1 SGHVS and CDR2 FQNEAQ. CDR3: CASTPARISNQPQHF. CDR3 in DNA: TGTGCCAGCACCCCAGCGAGAATTAGCAATCAGCCCCAGCATTTT.

The J gene is TRBJ2-1, the V gene TRBV11-3, with 10 bases fitting TRBD2. In germline, CDR1 is SGHNT, CDR2 YENEEA. Trimming cost V 1 base and J 7 bases; bases outside gene matches: 7. CDR3 length: 16 amino acids. This CDR3 is CASSLAGTSEPNEQFF. CDR3 in DNA: TGTGCCAGCAGCTTAGCCGGGACTAGCGAACCTAATGAGCAGTTCTTC.

The J gene is TRBJ1-2, the V gene TRBV5-6; 9 bases are a match to TRBD1. J was trimmed by 2 bases and V by 2 bases; bases with no gene match: 7. The CDR3 consists of 16 residues. Germline V gene lookup returns CDR1 SGHDT and CDR2 YYEEEE. The CDR3 here is CASSFSGTGPNYGYTF. CDR3 bases: TGTGCCAGCAGCTTCTCCGGGACAGGGCCCAACTATGGCTACACCTTC.

The chain employs TRBV30 and TRBJ1-2, with D possibly being TRBD1 (5 bases). This CDR3 contains 12 residues. V was shortened by 4 bases and J by 7 bases, with 13 bases between the two germline ends. Germline CDR1 is GTSNPN and CDR2 is SVGIG (reference sequence). CDR3 in amino acids: CAWIRGGGGYTF. For the CDR3, the DNA is TGTGCCTGGATACGGGGGGGAGGTGGCTACACCTTC.

This clone was counted once. The rearrangement links TRBV11-2 to TRBJ1-2; D remains ambiguous. The germline V gene has CDR1 SGHAT and CDR2 FQNNGV. Trimming took off 2 bases at V and 4 bases at J, with 17 bases between the two ends. The CDR3 covers 16 residues. The CDR3 is CASSLTPEDSTYGYTF. The CDR3 DNA reads as TGTGCCAGCAGCTTAACCCCCGAAGATTCTACCTATGGCTACACCTTC.

V gene TRBV5-5 combines with J gene TRBJ1-4, with D tentatively TRBD1 (6 bases). V lost 4 bases and J lost 7, with 14 bases in between. The CDR3 is made up of 14 amino acids. CDR1 is SGHKS, CDR2 YYEKEE, per germline (reference sequence). The CDR3 region has the DNA TGTGCCAGCAGCCTACAGGGATCTAGTGAAAAACTGTTTTTT. Encoded protein: CASSLQGSSEKLFF.

The chain links TRBV30 to TRBJ1-4; TRBD1 aligns across 7 bases. After removal of 4 bases from V and 8 bases from J, the junction contained 7 bases not matched to a gene. This CDR3 is 13 amino acids long. Germline values: CDR1 GTSNPN, CDR2 SVGIG (reference sequence). The CDR3 protein is CAWIRDSGEKLFF. As DNA, the CDR3 is TGTGCCTGGATTCGGGACAGCGGCGAAAAACTGTTTTTT.

The gene calls are TRBV7-9 and TRBJ2-7; possibly TRBD2 for D (6 bases). The CDR3 is 16 residues long. V was clipped by 2 bases and J by 3 bases, with 17 bases between them. Germline CDR1 is SEHNR and CDR2 is FQNEAQ (reference sequence). The CDR3 reads CASSLNPYGGNYEQYF. Here the CDR3 DNA reads TGTGCCAGCAGCTTAAACCCCTATGGGGGGAACTACGAGCAGTACTTC. Based on the CDR3 plus reference TRBV7-9 and TRBJ2-7, the full variable domain is DTGVSQNPRHKITKRGQNVTFRCDPISEHNRLYWYRQTLGQGPEFLTYFQNEAQLEKSRLLSDRFSAERPKGSFSTLEIQRTEQGDSAMYLCASSLNPYGGNYEQYFGPGTRLTVT.

This chain's CDR3 is CSVAPGQEAFF. The CDR3 DNA follows: TGCAGCGTCGCACCGGGACAGGAAGCTTTCTTT. The chain employs TRBV29-1 and TRBJ1-1; 7 bases are a match to TRBD1. The CDR3 runs 11 residues. Germline assignment: CDR1 SQVTM and CDR2 ANQGSEA. With 6 bases clipped from V and 8 bases from J, the junction kept 6 bases outside the gene matches.

V is TRBV5-8 and J is TRBJ1-3; TRBD1 agrees at 7 bases. Germline CDR1 and CDR2: SGHTS and YDEGEE. Losses at the gene ends were 2 bases for V and 8 bases for J; bases not matched to a gene: 4. CDR3 size: 13 residues. The CDR3 loop reads CASSFHRGDTIYF. CDR3 DNA: TGTGCCAGCAGCTTCCACAGGGGAGACACCATATATTTT.

In its sample, this clone was seen a few times. V usage is TRBV1 and J usage is TRBJ1-1; the table's TRBD1 call for D was not verified on the DNA. TRBV1 is reported as a pseudogene. This CDR3 region has 11 residues. CDR3 nucleotides: TGCACCAGCAGCCAAGGTTCAAAAGCTTTCTTT. Amino acid sequence: CTSSQGSKAFF.

This CDR3 reads CASRGGAPVAEAFF. The CDR3 DNA sequence: TGTGCCAGCAGAGGGGGGGCTCCGGTCGCTGAAGCTTTCTTT. The J gene is TRBJ1-1, the V gene TRBV2; TRBD1 is a possible D gene (6 bases). The ends were cut back, 6 bases at V and 6 bases at J, with 17 bases in the middle. Germline CDR1 is SNHLY and CDR2 is FYNNEI. This CDR3 has 14 residues.

This sequence joins TRBV5-1 and TRBJ2-1; D is unresolved. This CDR3 region has 12 residues. V lost 1 base and J 5 bases, leaving 4 bases between the germline ends. Looked up from germline, CDR1 is SGHRS and CDR2 is YFSETQ. The CDR3 sequence is CASSLSNNEQFF. In nucleotides, the CDR3 is TGCGCCAGCAGCTTGTCTAACAATGAGCAGTTCTTC. The full variable domain, with the rest looked up from reference TRBV5-1 and TRBJ2-1, is KAGVTQTPRYLIKTRGQQVTLSCSPISGHRSVSWYQQTPGQGLQFLFEYFSETQRNKGNFPGRFSGRQFSNSRSEMNVSTLELGDSALYLCASSLSNNEQFFGPGTRLTVL.

A single count supports this clone. CDR3 amino acids: CASSLNTGGETQYF. The CDR3, as DNA: TGTGCCAGCAGCTTGAACACAGGAGGGGAGACCCAGTACTTC. The gene calls are TRBV5-4 and TRBJ2-5; D might be TRBD2 (6 bases). The ends were cut back, 1 base at V and 5 bases at J, with 12 bases in the middle. The CDR3 runs to 14 residues. Germline V gives CDR1 SGHNT, CDR2 YYREEE (reference sequence). Using reference TRBV5-4 and TRBJ2-5 for the parts outside the CDR3, the full variable domain is ETGVTQSPTHLIKTRGQQVTLRCSSQSGHNTVSWYQQALGQGPQFIFQYYREEENGRGNFPPRFSGLQFPNYSSELNVNALELDDSALYLCASSLNTGGETQYFGPGTRLLVL.

The V and J genes are TRBV2 and TRBJ2-3; 15 bases match TRBD2. Germline values: CDR1 SNHLY, CDR2 FYNNEI. This CDR3 contains 21 residues. V lost 5 bases to trimming and J lost 1 base; unmatched junction nucleotides: 16. The CDR3, as DNA: TGTGCCAGCAGTCCGGGACTAGCGGGAGGACCGGGGGTATCGGGCACAGATACGCAGTATTTT. Protein: CASSPGLAGGPGVSGTDTQYF.

The chain carries TRBV6-5 and TRBJ2-5; tentative D call: TRBD1 (5 bases). Trimming cost V 1 base and J 4 bases, with 10 bases left between them. The germline gives CDR1 MNHEY, CDR2 SVGAGI. This CDR3 is 14 amino acids long. In DNA, the CDR3 is TGTGCCAGCAGTTACTACGGTAGGGGAGAGACCCAGTACTTC. Amino acid sequence: CASSYYGRGETQYF.

The V call is TRBV5-1, the J call TRBJ1-2; D is undetermined. CDR1 and CDR2 (germline): SGHRS, YFSETQ. CDR3 size: 14 residues. The V gene lost 5 bases and the J gene lost 0 bases, with 11 bases spanning the gap. The DNA for the CDR3 is TGCGCCAGCAGGCGGGTCCCAGCTAACTATGGCTACACCTTC. This encodes CASRRVPANYGYTF.

The chain combines TRBV7-3 with TRBJ2-6; TRBD2 is a possible D gene (6 bases). This CDR3 region has 17 residues. Trimming stripped 4 bases from V and 0 bases from J, with 13 bases between. Per the germline V gene, CDR1 is SGHTA and CDR2 is FQGTGA. The DNA for the CDR3 is TGTGCCAGCAGCTCGACGGACTACCGCTCTGGGGCCAACGTCCTGACTTTC. Protein product: CASSSTDYRSGANVLTF.

The chain carries TRBV6-2 or TRBV6-3 and TRBJ2-1, with D hard to call. Between the trimmed V and J ends, which lost 2 bases and 8 bases, there was a span of 13 bases. The CDR3 sequence is 14 residues long. Germline V lookup: CDR1 MNHEY, CDR2 SVGEGT. The CDR3 bases are TGTGCCAGCAGTTACCCGGCTAGGTGGGATGAGCAGTTCTTC. This sequence encodes CASSYPARWDEQFF.

This chain links TRBV19 with TRBJ1-5; possibly TRBD1 for D (5 bases). The CDR3 loop spans 17 amino acids. V lost 3 bases to trimming and J lost 4 bases, with 19 bases between them. The germline V gene encodes CDR1 LNHDA and CDR2 SQIVND (reference sequence). CDR3 amino acids: CASSMLGTGTLNQPQHF. Written as DNA, the CDR3 is TGTGCCAGTAGTATGTTGGGTACAGGTACTTTAAATCAGCCCCAGCATTTT.

This sequence joins TRBV5-1 and TRBJ1-2; no firm D call. The V gene's germline CDR1 is SGHRS and CDR2 YFSETQ. This CDR3 region has 13 residues. Trimming left V 4 bases short and J 7 bases short, with 14 bases between. Written as DNA, the CDR3 is TGCGCCAGCAGCCAAGGAGGTGGGAGTGGCTACACCTTC. It specifies CASSQGGGSGYTF.

The V call is TRBV7-8, the J call TRBJ1-2, with 7 bases matching TRBD1. The CDR3 has 16 residues. Germline V lookup: CDR1 SGHVS, CDR2 FQNEAQ. The V segment lost 5 bases and the J segment 2 bases; nucleotides outside the gene matches: 11. In DNA form, the CDR3 reads TGTGCCAGCAGCCCAACAGGGACAGTTGAGAACTATGGCTACACCTTC. Its protein product is CASSPTGTVENYGYTF. The full variable domain, in which reference TRBV7-8 and TRBJ1-2 provide the parts outside the CDR3, is GAGVSQSPRYKVAKRGQDVALRCDPISGHVSLFWYQQALGQGPEFLTYFQNEAQLDKSGLPSDRFFAERPEGSVSTLKIQRTQQEDSAVYLCASSPTGTVENYGYTFGSGTRLTVV.

This clone appeared a single time. V gene TRBV11-2 combines with J gene TRBJ2-3, with a weak D call TRBD2 (6 bases). CDR1 is SGHAT and CDR2 is FQNNGV in the germline V gene. Trimming shortened V by 5 bases and J by 3 bases, and 12 bases separated the two germline ends. The CDR3 is 14 residues long. In DNA, the CDR3 is TGTGCCAGCAGCCCCTTGGAGGGGACAGATACGCAGTATTTT. This gives the protein CASSPLEGTDTQYF.

The rearrangement links TRBV30 to TRBJ2-7; 7 bases agree with TRBD2. V dropped 2 bases and J dropped 3; count of bases not matched to a gene: 7. In germline, CDR1 is GTSNPN, CDR2 SVGIG (reference sequence). This CDR3 contains 14 residues. The CDR3 DNA follows: TGTGCCTGGAGTCCTACTAGCGTCTACTACGAGCAGTACTTC. Protein sequence: CAWSPTSVYYEQYF.

The V gene is TRBV13, the J gene TRBJ2-1; 8 nucleotides line up with TRBD1. From germline, CDR1 is PRHDT and CDR2 FYEKMQ (reference sequence). The CDR3 sequence is 15 residues long. The trim removed 5 bases at V and 7 bases at J, leaving 10 bases unmatched. This chain's CDR3 is CASSKGQGVGNEQFF. Here the CDR3 DNA reads TGTGCCAGCAGCAAAGGACAGGGTGTCGGAAATGAGCAGTTCTTC.

There are a few counts of this clone. The chain has TRBV5-1 and TRBJ1-4, with 7 bases aligning to TRBD1. The germline V gene has CDR1 SGHRS and CDR2 YFSETQ. V dropped 3 bases and J dropped 6; count of bases not matched to a gene: 14. The CDR3 is made up of 17 amino acids. CDR3 in DNA: TGCGCCAGCAGCTCAACCGGGACAGCATTAAATTATGAAAAACTGTTTTTT. Translated, it gives CASSSTGTALNYEKLFF.